These 8 T cell receptor beta chains came from one sample sequenced in a study of T cells in Graves' hyperthyroidism and ophthalmopathy (dated by TCRdb to about 2019). The method behind the library was multiplex PCR. Sequencing used an Illumina HiSeq 2000. TCR beta CDR3 regions were amplified from RNA transcripts. For the first round of RT-PCR on the TCR CDR3, the HTBI primer set was used together with the Qiagen OneStep RT-PCR kit. TCRdb trimmed the raw reads at Q25, called clones with MiXCR and kept productive beta chains. Identical CDR3 proteins give one entry, which carries the most common genes and DNA. This sample holds a few hundred thousand distinct CDR3 sequences; 15% were observed only once. The ten largest clones capture approximately 32% of the sample. The sample comprised blood. Source of these receptors: a woman aged 30 to 39 with Graves' hyperthyroidism.

This clonotype was observed a handful of times. This chain connects TRBV10-1 to TRBJ2-3; 8 bases match TRBD1. The germline V gene has CDR1 WNHNN and CDR2 SYGVQD (reference sequence). The CDR3 totals 14 residues. The J segment lost 3 bases and the V segment lost 6 bases, leaving 5 bases of the junction unmatched. This CDR3 reads CASRGDRTTDTQYF. CDR3 nucleotides: TGCGCCAGCAGGGGGGACAGGACTACAGATACGCAGTATTTT.

This chain uses TRBV5-1 with TRBJ2-7; perhaps TRBD1 as D (6 bases). Trimming cost V 4 bases and J 0 bases, with 11 bases left between them. CDR3 length: 14 residues. In germline, CDR1 is SGHRS, CDR2 YFSETQ. CDR3 coding DNA: TGCGCCAGCAGCGCCACAGGGCTCTCCTACGAGCAGTACTTC. Protein sequence: CASSATGLSYEQYF.

The chain is built from TRBV14 and TRBJ2-2; D unclear. This CDR3 is built from 13 residues. Germline V gene sequence: CDR1 SGHDN, CDR2 FVKESK. Trimming removed 4 bases at V and 6 bases at J, with 9 bases between. CDR3 DNA: TGTGCCAGCAGCCTTGCTCTGTCCGGGGAGCTGTTTTTT. It codes for CASSLALSGELFF.

This clonotype was counted many times. J is TRBJ2-5 and V is TRBV6-1; unclear D gene. Deletions cut 4 bases from V and 4 bases from J, with 19 bases between. This CDR3 region has 16 residues. The V gene's germline CDR1 is MNHNS and CDR2 SASEGT. The CDR3 sequence: CASSAEVGQFRETQYF. CDR3 coding DNA: TGTGCCAGCAGTGCCGAGGTTGGGCAGTTTAGAGAGACCCAGTACTTC.

This clonotype has at least ten counts. The chain combines TRBV6-1 with TRBJ2-1; 14 nucleotides line up with TRBD2. V lost 6 bases, J lost 8 bases, and 15 bases stayed unmatched. CDR1 is MNHNS, CDR2 SASEGT, per germline. This CDR3 contains 18 residues. CDR3 bases: TGTGCCAGCAGCCAGGGGTACCTGGGACTAGCGGGAGATCATGAGCAGTTCTTC. Amino acids: CASSQGYLGLAGDHEQFF.

V usage is TRBV6-1 and J usage is TRBJ1-1, with 9 bases aligning to TRBD1. After removal of 6 bases from V and 1 base from J, the junction contained 3 bases not matched to a gene. The germline V gene has CDR1 MNHNS and CDR2 SASEGT. The length of the CDR3 is 14 residues. The CDR3 sequence: CASRRDRANTEAFF. DNA for the CDR3: TGTGCCAGCAGGAGGGACAGGGCGAACACTGAAGCTTTCTTT.

V is TRBV4-1 and J is TRBJ2-2; D unresolved. V was clipped by 0 bases and J by 3 bases, with 8 bases between them. Per germline, CDR1 MGHRA and CDR2 YSYEKL. The CDR3 loop spans 15 amino acids. Written as DNA, the CDR3 is TGCGCCAGCAGCCAAGACAAAGCGTACACCGGGGAGCTGTTTTTT. Translated, it gives CASSQDKAYTGELFF.

This clonotype has only one observation. Written as DNA, the CDR3 is TGTGCCAGCGCACCATCCGGGACTAGAAACAATGAGCAGTTCTTC. This sequence encodes CASAPSGTRNNEQFF. The V and J genes are TRBV27 and TRBJ2-1; 8 bases are shared with TRBD2. Per the germline V gene, CDR1 is MNHEY and CDR2 is SMNVEV (reference sequence). The length of the CDR3 is 15 residues. The J segment lost 5 bases and the V segment lost 8 bases, leaving 11 bases of the junction unmatched.